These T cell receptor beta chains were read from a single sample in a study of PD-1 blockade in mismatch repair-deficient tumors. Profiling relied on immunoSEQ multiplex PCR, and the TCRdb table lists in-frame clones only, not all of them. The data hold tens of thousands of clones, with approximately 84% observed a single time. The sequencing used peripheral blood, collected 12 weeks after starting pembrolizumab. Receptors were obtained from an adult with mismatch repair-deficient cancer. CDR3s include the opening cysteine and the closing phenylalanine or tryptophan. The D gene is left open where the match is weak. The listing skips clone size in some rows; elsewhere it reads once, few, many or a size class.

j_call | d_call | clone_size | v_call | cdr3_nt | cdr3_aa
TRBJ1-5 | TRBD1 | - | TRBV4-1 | TGCGCCAGCAGCCAAGATGAAGGGGACAGGAATCAGCCCCAGCATTTT | CASSQDEGDRNQPQHF
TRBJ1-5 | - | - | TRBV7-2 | TGTGCCAGCAGCTTAGTAGGCGGCAATCAGCCCCAGCATTTT | CASSLVGGNQPQHF
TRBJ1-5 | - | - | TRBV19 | TGTGCCAGTAGTATAATGGGGGGAGCCCAGCATTTT | CASSIMGGAQHF
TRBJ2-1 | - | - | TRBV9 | TGTGCCAGCAGCGTCGGGGTTAAGGGCAATGAGCAGTTCTTC | CASSVGVKGNEQFF
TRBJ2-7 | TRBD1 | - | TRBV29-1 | TGCAGCTTCTCCGGACAGGCTGGCGACGAGCAGTACTTC | CSFSGQAGDEQYF
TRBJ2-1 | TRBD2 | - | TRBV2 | TGTGCCAGCAGAGGGAGGACTAGCGGGAAAAGCTCCTACAATGAGCAGTTCTTC | CASRGRTSGKSSYNEQFF
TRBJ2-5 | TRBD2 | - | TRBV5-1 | TGCGCCAGCAGCTTGGCTGCGGGAGGGTCAGAGACCCAGTACTTC | CASSLAAGGSETQYF
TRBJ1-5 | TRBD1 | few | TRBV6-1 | TGTGCCAGCAGTCGGACAGGGGTTATGCAGCCCCAGCATTTT | CASSRTGVMQPQHF
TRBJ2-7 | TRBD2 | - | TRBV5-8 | TGTGCCAGCAGCGCCGGACTAGGCTACGAGCAGTACTTC | CASSAGLGYEQYF
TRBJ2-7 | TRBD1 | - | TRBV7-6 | TGTGCCAGCGCTAAGGACAGGGGTAGGACTAGTGGCTACGAGCAGTACTTC | CASAKDRGRTSGYEQYF
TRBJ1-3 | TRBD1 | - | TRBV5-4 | TGTGCCAGCAGCTTGGTCTTCCAGGGGGCTTCTGGAAACACCATATATTTT | CASSLVFQGASGNTIYF
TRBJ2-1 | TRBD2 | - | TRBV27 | TGTGCCAGCAGTCCCTGGACTAGCGGGAGTGAGCAGTTCTTC | CASSPWTSGSEQFF
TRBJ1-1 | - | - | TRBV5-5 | TGTGCCAGCAGCTTGAGTGCTTTCACTGAAGCTTTCTTT | CASSLSAFTEAFF
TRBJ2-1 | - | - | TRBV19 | TGTGCCAGTAGTATGGTCGAGAAGGTTGGGAATGAGCAGTTCTTC | CASSMVEKVGNEQFF
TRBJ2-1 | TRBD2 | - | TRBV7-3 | TGTGCCAGCAGCCTAGGACTAGGAATTGTGGGTGAGCAGTTCTTC | CASSLGLGIVGEQFF
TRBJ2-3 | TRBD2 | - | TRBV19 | TGTGCCAGTAGTATTCCGGGACTAGCGACAGATACGCAGTATTTT | CASSIPGLATDTQYF
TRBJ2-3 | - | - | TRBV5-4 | TGTGCCAGCAGCCCGAGCACAGATACGCAGTATTTT | CASSPSTDTQYF
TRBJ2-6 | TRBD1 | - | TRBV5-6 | TGTGCCAGCAGCACCCATACAGGGGGCGTATTATATGGGGCCAACGTCCTGACTTTC | CASSTHTGGVLYGANVLTF
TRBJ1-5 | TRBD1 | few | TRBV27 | TGTGCCAGCAGTAAAGTACAGGGGGTCGGTCAGCCCCAGCATTTT | CASSKVQGVGQPQHF
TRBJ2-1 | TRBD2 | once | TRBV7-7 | TGTGCTAGCAGCTTAGGGCTAGCGGCCTACAATGAGCAGTTCTTC | CASSLGLAAYNEQFF
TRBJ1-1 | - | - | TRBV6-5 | TGTGCCAGCAGTTACGGGGACACCTTGAACACTGAAGCTTTCTTT | CASSYGDTLNTEAFF
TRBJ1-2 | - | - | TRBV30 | TGTGCCTGGAATATTTTACGCAGGACAGAATTAGAGAAAAACTATGGCTACACCTTC | CAWNILRRTELEKNYGYTF
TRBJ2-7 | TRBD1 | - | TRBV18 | TGTGCCAGCTCACCCGGGACAGGGACTAATCACGAGCAGTACTTC | CASSPGTGTNHEQYF
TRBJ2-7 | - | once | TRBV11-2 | TGTGCCAGCAGCCCGGCCTTCAATAGGGACGAGCAGTACTTC | CASSPAFNRDEQYF
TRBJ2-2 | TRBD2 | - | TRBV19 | TGTGCCAGTAGGGCCACTAGCGGGGGGACCGGGGAGCTGTTTTTT | CASRATSGGTGELFF
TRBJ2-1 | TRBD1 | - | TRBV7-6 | TGTGCCAGCAGCTCGGACAGGGCTGGCAATGAGCAGTTCTTC | CASSSDRAGNEQFF
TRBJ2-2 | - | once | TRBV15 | TGTGCCACCAGCCCCCGACTGGGGGTGAACACCGGGGAGCTGTTTTTT | CATSPRLGVNTGELFF
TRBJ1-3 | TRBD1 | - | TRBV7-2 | TGTGCCAGCAGCTTAGTCACAGGGGGCTCTGGAAACACCATATATTTT | CASSLVTGGSGNTIYF
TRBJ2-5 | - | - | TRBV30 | TGTGCCTGGAAGGTGAGCCAAGAGACCCAGTACTTC | CAWKVSQETQYF
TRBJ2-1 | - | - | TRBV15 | TGTGCCACCAGCATCAACCTCTGGGGTGAGCAGTTCTTC | CATSINLWGEQFF
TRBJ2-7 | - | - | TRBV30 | TGTGCCTGGGGCCGAGAACGGGACAACCCCGAGCAGTACTTC | CAWGRERDNPEQYF
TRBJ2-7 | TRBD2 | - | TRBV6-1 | TGTGCCAGCAAGACCATGACTAGCGGCGCGGGGCAGTACTTC | CASKTMTSGAGQYF
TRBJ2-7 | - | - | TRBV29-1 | TGCAGCGTTGGCGTAGGGAGAGCCTACGAGCAGTACTTC | CSVGVGRAYEQYF
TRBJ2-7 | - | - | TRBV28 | TGTGCCAGCAGTTTAAGAGGACCCTACGAGCAGTACTTC | CASSLRGPYEQYF
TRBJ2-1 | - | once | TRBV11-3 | TGTGCCAGCAGCTTAGGACGGAGAACTCGGAGCTCCTACAATGAGCAGTTCTTC | CASSLGRRTRSSYNEQFF
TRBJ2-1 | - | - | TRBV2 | TGTGCCAGCAGTGAATATCGCAGGCCAGAGCAGTTCTTC | CASSEYRRPEQFF
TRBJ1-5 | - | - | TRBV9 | TGTGCCAGCAGCTTAGAGGGGGGTCCACAGCCCCAGCATTTT | CASSLEGGPQPQHF
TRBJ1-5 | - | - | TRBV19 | TGTGCCAGTAGTATAGTTTCCCCGTCAGGTCAGCCCCAGCATTTT | CASSIVSPSGQPQHF
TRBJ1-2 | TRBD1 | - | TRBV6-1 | TGTGCCAGCACCGCCCTTGGGGGGGCAGGGGGCGGCTACACCTTC | CASTALGGAGGGYTF